These T cell receptor beta chains were read from a single sample in a study of CD4 T cells in relation to SARS-CoV-2 and coronaviruses. Measured with immunoSEQ multiplex PCR; TCRdb has only the in-frame clones, and not every one. The repertoire consists of about 30,000 clones, with about 70% occurring once and the leading ten covering around 3.1%. For these receptors, no antigen is known. The sample taken for sequencing was memory CD4+ T cells from PBMCs, cultured in vitro. These receptors came from an adult with COVID-19. Each CDR3 is given with its conserved first and last residue.

V | CDR3
TRBV30 | CAWSGKGYGYTF
TRBV6-2/TRBV6-3 | CASSYPSSEKLFF
TRBV20-1 | CSASWLAGGPRFSSTDTQYF
TRBV5-1 | CASSSRPSSYEQYF
TRBV19 | CASSTRDGTSGNTIYF
TRBV5-1 | CASSSGTTPNEQYF
TRBV28 | CASRETGGRYEQYF
TRBV28 | CAIPISYGAGGYTF
TRBV6-6 | CASSIRGIGTEAFF
TRBV5-1 | CASRPGSSNEQFF
TRBV19 | CASSRQGSTYEQYF
TRBV7-3 | CASSFSDAWDGYTF
TRBV6-2/TRBV6-3 | CASSYTGVQETQYF
TRBV12-3/TRBV12-4 | CASRQTGRGPQHF
TRBV5-1 | CASSLGRRAPSFVQFF
TRBV19 | CASSLVSQETQYF
TRBV15 | CATSRDWRDSYNEQFF
TRBV5-1 | CASSFFPNQPQHF
TRBV2 | CASRDQETQYF
TRBV2 | CASSERTGQETQYF
TRBV7-2 | CASSPQIAGQETQYF
TRBV6-5 | CASSYTGSTEAFF
TRBV18 | CASSPGPSTDTQYF
TRBV30 | CAWSVWGTEAFF
TRBV29-1 | CSVEGGAETQYF
TRBV15 | CATSRDAGYGYTF
TRBV15 | CATSRVTWNTEAFF
TRBV15 | CATSRDRKGVSTEAFF
TRBV11-2 | CASRPLGQGAEAFF
TRBV2 | CASSAGLDTDTQYF
TRBV12-3/TRBV12-4 | CASSFSRADEQYF
TRBV2 | CASKELQGGNEQYF
TRBV7-2 | CASSWDSRGSYEQYF
TRBV2 | CASTLDQNIQYF
TRBV30 | CAWSVQGSSSEQFF
TRBV7-9 | CASSFNTDTQYF
TRBV5-1 | CASSPGTGEGGELFF
TRBV27 | CASSRPGLNQPQHF
TRBV28 | CASSPEGQGLNYGYTF
TRBV28 | CASSSPGLAGYEQYF
TRBV19 | CASREGGSSYNEQFF
TRBV18 | CASSQTQGARYNEQFF
TRBV6-1 | CASSEVSTTGNEQFF
TRBV28 | CASSLTSGSTYADTQYF
TRBV11-2 | CASSPQTGRNEQFF
TRBV5-8 | CASSLYRGSTDTQYF